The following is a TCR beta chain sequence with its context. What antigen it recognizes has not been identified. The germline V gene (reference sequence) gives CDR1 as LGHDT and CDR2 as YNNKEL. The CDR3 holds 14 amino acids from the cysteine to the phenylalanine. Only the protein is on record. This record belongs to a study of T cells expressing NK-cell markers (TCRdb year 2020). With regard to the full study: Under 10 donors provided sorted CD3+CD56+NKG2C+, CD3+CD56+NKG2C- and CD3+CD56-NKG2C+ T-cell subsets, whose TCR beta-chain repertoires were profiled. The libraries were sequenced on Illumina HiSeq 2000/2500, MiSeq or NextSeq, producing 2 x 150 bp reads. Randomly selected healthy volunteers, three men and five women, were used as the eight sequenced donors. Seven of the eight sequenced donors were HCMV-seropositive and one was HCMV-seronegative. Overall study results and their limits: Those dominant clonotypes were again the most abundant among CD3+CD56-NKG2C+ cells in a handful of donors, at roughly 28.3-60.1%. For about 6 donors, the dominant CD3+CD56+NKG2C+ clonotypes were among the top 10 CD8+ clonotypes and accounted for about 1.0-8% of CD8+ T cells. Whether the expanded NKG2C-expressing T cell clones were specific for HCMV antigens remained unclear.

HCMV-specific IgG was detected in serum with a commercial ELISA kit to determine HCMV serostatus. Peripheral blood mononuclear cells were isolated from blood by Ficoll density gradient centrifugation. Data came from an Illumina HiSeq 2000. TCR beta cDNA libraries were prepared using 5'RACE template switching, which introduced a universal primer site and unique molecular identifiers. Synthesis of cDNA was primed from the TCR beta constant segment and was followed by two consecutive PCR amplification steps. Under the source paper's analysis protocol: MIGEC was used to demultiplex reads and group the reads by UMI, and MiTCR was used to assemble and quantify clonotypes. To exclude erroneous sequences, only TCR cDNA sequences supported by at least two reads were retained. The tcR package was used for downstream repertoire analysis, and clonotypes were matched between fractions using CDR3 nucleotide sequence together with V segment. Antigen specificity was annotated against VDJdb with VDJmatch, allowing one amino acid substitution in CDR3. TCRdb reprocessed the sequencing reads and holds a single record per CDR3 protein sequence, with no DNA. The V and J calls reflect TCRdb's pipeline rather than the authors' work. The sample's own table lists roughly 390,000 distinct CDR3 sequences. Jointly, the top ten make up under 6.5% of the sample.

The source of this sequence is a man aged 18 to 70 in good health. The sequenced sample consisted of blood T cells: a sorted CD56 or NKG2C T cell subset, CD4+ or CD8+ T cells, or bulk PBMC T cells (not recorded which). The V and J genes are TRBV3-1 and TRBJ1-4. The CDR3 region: CASSPGARVEKLFF. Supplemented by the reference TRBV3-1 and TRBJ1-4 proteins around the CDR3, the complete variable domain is DTAVSQTPKYLVTQMGNDKSIKCEQNLGHDTMYWYKQDSKKFLKIMFSYNNKELIINETVPNRFSPKSPDKAHLNLHINSLELGDSAVYFCASSPGARVEKLFFGSGTQLSVL.